The 4 T cell receptor beta chains below come from one sample, sequenced in a study of human T cells and chemical hapten exposure (dated by TCRdb to 2020 to 2022). Per the publication, the time point label means: patch test 2, 6 weeks after DPC sensitization. Reading the label with the study, this specimen's treatment or condition is: therapeutic diphenylcyclopropenone sensitization with weekly scalp DPC. The protocol used for the library was RACE. Sequencing took place on a NextSeq 500. TCRdb redid the processing of the public reads, applying fastp at Q25 and MiXCR, and retained in-frame beta chains. Rows with one shared CDR3 protein collapse into an entry with the most common genes and DNA. The sample has some 100,000 distinct CDR3 sequences on record, about 9.3% of them singletons. The ten largest clones represent about 2% of the sample. The sequencing used whole blood, collected in connection with sensitization to the hapten diphenylcyclopropenone (DPC). The source of these receptors is a woman in her thirties or forties with alopecia areata. Some clones in this sample may be carry-over from other donors' samples.

The table lists this clonotype with many counts. The V gene is TRBV28, the J gene TRBJ2-1; 13 nucleotides align to TRBD2. CDR3 size: 19 residues. The V gene end was trimmed by 4 bases and the J gene end by 8 bases; junction bases not matched to a gene: 17. CDR1 is MDHEN and CDR2 is SYDVKM in the germline V gene. CDR3 coding DNA: TGTGCCAGCAGTTCACGATCGCTGGGGCGGACTAGCGGGAGTGATGAGCAGTTCTTC. Translation gives CASSSRSLGRTSGSDEQFF.

V gene TRBV12-3 or TRBV12-4 combines with J gene TRBJ1-1, with D possibly TRBD1 on 6 matching bases. This CDR3 contains 15 residues. V shed 6 bases and J shed 5 bases, with 19 bases lying between them. CDR3 residues: CASSSQGIVRTEAFF. CDR3 DNA sequence: TGTGCCAGCAGCTCACAGGGAATAGTAAGAACTGAAGCTTTCTTT.

The chain has TRBV6-2 or TRBV6-3 and TRBJ2-2; D is undetermined. Germline CDR1 MNHEY, CDR2 SVGEGT. Trimming took off 5 bases at V and 2 bases at J, with 9 bases between the two ends. The CDR3 extends over 14 amino acids. CDR3 in DNA: TGTGCCAGCAGTCGATCGAGAAACACCGGGGAGCTGTTTTTT. Protein product: CASSRSRNTGELFF.

This clonotype was observed at least ten times. V is TRBV5-5 and J is TRBJ2-1; D is undetermined. Germline CDR1 reads SGHKS; CDR2 reads YYEKEE (reference sequence). Trimming removed 3 bases at V and 0 bases at J, with 13 bases between. This CDR3 region has 16 residues. The CDR3 loop reads CASSSLHGSSYNEQFF. CDR3 DNA: TGTGCCAGCAGCTCGCTGCACGGCAGCTCCTACAATGAGCAGTTCTTC.